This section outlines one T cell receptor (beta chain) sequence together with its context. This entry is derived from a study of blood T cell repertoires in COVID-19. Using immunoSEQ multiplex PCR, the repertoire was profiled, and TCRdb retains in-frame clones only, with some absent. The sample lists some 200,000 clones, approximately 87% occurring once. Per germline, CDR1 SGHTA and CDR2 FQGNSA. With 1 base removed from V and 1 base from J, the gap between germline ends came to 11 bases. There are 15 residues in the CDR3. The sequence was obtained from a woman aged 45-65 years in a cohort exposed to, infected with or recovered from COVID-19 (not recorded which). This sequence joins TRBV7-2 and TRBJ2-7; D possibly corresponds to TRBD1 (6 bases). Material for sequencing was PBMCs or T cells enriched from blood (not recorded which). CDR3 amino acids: CASSLGPTGSYEQYF. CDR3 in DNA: TGTGCCAGCAGCTTAGGTCCTACAGGGTCCTACGAGCAGTACTTC.